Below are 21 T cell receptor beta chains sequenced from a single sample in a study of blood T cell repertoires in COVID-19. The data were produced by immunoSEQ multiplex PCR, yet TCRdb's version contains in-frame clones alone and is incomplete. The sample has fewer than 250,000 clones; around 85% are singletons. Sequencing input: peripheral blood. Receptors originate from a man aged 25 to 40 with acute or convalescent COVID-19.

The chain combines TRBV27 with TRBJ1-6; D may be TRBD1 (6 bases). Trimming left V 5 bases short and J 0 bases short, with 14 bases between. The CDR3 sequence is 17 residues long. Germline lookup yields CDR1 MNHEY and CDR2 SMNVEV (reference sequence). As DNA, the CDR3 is TGTGCCAGCAGTCGGTGGACAGCAGGCTCCTATAATTCACCCCTCCACTTT. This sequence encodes CASSRWTAGSYNSPLHF.

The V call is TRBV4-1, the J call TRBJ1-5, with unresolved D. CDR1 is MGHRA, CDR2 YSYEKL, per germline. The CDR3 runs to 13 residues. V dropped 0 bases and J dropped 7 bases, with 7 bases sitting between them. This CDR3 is CASSQDWEQPQHF. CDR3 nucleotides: TGCGCCAGCAGCCAAGACTGGGAGCAGCCCCAGCATTTT.

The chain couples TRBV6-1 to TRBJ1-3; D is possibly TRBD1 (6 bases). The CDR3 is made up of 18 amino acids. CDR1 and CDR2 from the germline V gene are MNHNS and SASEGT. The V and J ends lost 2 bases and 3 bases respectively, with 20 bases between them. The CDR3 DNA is TGTGCCAGCAGTGAATTGGGGGGGCTTACCTTTGGTGGAAACACCATATATTTT. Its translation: CASSELGGLTFGGNTIYF.

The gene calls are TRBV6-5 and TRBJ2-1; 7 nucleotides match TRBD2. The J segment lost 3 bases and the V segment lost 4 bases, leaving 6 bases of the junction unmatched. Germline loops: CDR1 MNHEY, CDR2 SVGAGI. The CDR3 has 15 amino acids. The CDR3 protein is CASSSSLADYNEQFF. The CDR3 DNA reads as TGTGCCAGCAGTTCGTCCCTAGCGGACTACAATGAGCAGTTCTTC.

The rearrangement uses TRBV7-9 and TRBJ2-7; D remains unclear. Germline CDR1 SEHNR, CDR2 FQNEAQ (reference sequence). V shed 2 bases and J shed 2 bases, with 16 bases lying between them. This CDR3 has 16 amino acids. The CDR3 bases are TGTGCCAGCAGCTTATCAACAAGGTACGACACCTACGAGCAGTACTTC. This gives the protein CASSLSTRYDTYEQYF.

CDR3 residues: CASREFLGNEQFF. The CDR3 DNA follows: TGTGCTAGCCGGGAGTTTTTGGGCAATGAGCAGTTCTTC. This rearrangement joins TRBV12-3 or TRBV12-4 to TRBJ2-1, with TRBD2 as a possible D gene (6 bases). CDR3 size: 13 residues.

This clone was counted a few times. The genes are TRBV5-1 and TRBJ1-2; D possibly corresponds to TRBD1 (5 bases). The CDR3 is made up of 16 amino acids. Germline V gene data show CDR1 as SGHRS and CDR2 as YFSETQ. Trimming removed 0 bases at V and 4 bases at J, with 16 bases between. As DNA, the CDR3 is TGCGCCAGCAGCTTGGAAGGTCGGAGGGGCCCCTATGGCTACACCTTC. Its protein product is CASSLEGRRGPYGYTF.

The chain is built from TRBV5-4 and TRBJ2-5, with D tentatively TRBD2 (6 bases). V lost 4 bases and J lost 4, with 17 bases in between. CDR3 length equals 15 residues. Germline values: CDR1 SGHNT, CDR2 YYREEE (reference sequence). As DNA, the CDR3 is TGTGCCAGCAGCCGTGGTTTGGAGGGGCCAGAGACCCAGTACTTC. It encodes CASSRGLEGPETQYF.

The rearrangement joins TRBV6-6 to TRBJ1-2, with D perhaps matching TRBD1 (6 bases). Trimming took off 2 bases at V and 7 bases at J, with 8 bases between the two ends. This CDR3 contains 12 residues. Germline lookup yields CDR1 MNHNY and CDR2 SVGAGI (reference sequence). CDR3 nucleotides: TGTGCCAGCAGTTACGGGGACACTGGCTACACCTTC. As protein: CASSYGDTGYTF.

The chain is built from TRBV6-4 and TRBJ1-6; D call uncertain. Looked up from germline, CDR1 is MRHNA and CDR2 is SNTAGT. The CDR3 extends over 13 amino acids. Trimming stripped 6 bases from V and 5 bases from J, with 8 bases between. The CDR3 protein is CASSREDNSPLHF. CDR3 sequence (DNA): TGTGCCAGCAGCCGGGAGGATAATTCACCCCTCCACTTT.

CDR3 region: CASTKRLAGGLLDEQFF. The CDR3 DNA is TGTGCCAGTACCAAAAGGCTAGCGGGAGGATTATTGGATGAGCAGTTCTTC. The gene calls are TRBV19 and TRBJ2-1; TRBD2 agrees at 11 bases. CDR3 size: 17 residues. In germline, CDR1 is LNHDA, CDR2 SQIVND (reference sequence). Unmatched junction bases numbered 16, after V lost 7 bases and J lost 8 bases. The full variable domain, completed using reference TRBV19 and TRBJ2-1, is DGGITQSPKYLFRKEGQNVTLSCEQNLNHDAMYWYRQDPGQGLRLIYYSQIVNDFQKGDIAEGYSVSREKKESFPLTVTSAQKNPTAFYLCASTKRLAGGLLDEQFFGPGTRLTVL.

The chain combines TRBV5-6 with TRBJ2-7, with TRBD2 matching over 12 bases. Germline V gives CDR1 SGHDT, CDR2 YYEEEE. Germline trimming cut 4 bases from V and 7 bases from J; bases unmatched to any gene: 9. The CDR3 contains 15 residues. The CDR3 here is CASSHLAGGAREQYF. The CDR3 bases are TGTGCCAGCAGCCACCTAGCGGGAGGGGCGAGGGAGCAGTACTTC. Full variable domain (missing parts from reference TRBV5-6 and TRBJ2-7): DAGVTQSPTHLIKTRGQQVTLRCSPKSGHDTVSWYQQALGQGPQFIFQYYEEEERQRGNFPDRFSGHQFPNYSSELNVNALLLGDSALYLCASSHLAGGAREQYFGPGTRLTVT.

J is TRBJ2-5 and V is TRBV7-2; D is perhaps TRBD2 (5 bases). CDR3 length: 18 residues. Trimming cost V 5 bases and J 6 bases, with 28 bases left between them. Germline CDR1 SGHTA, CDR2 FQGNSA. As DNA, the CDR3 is TGTGCCAGCAGCAGGTTCGGTGTACTAGGACGGTCTGGGAAGACCCAGTACTTC. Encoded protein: CASSRFGVLGRSGKTQYF.

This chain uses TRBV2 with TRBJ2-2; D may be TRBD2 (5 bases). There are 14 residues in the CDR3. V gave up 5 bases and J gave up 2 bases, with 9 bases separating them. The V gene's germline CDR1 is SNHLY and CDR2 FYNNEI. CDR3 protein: CASSRGSNTGELFF. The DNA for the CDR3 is TGTGCCAGCAGTAGAGGGAGTAACACCGGGGAGCTGTTTTTT.

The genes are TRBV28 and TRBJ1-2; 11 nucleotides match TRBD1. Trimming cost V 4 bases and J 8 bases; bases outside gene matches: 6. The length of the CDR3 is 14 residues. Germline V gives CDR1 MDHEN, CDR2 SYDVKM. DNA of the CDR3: TGTGCCAGCAGTTCCAGAGGGACAGGGGGGGGCTACACCTTC. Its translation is CASSSRGTGGGYTF.

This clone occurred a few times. CDR3 nucleotides: TGTGCCAGCAACCAGGTGGGCTATGGCTACACCTTC. As protein: CASNQVGYGYTF. The chain is built from TRBV28 and TRBJ1-2; D uncertain. The CDR3 sequence is 12 residues long. Trimming took off 7 bases at V and 4 bases at J, with 10 bases between the two ends. The germline gives CDR1 MDHEN, CDR2 SYDVKM.

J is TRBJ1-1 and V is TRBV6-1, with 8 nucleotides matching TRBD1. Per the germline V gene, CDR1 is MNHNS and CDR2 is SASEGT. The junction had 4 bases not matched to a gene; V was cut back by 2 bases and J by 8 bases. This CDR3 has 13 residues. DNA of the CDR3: TGTGCCAGCAGTGAACAGACAGGGGCCGAAGCTTTCTTT. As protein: CASSEQTGAEAFF.

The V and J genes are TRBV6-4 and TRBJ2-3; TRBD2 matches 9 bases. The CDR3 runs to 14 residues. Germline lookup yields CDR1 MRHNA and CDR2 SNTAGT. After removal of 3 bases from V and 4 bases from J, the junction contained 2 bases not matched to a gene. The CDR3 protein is CASSEAGGADTQYF. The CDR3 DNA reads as TGTGCCAGCAGTGAAGCGGGAGGAGCAGATACGCAGTATTTT.

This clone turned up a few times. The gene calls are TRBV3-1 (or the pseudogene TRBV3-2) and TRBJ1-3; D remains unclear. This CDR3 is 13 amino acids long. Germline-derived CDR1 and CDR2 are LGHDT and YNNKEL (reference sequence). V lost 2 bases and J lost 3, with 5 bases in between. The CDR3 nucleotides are TGTGCCAGCAGCCAACGGGGTGGAAACACCATATATTTT. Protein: CASSQRGGNTIYF.

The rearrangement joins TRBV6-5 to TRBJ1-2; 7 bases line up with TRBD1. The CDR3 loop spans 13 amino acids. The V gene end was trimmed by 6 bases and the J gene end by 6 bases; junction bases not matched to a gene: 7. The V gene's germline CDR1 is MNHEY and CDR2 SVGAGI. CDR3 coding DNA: TGTGCCAGCAGGGTTACAGGGGTCGATGGCTACACCTTC. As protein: CASRVTGVDGYTF.

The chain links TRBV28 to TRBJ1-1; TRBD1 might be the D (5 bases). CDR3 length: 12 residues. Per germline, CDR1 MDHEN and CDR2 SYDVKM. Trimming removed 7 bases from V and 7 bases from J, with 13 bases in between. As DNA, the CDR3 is TGTGCCAGCAAGGGGACTGCTAGTGAAGCTTTCTTT. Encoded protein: CASKGTASEAFF.